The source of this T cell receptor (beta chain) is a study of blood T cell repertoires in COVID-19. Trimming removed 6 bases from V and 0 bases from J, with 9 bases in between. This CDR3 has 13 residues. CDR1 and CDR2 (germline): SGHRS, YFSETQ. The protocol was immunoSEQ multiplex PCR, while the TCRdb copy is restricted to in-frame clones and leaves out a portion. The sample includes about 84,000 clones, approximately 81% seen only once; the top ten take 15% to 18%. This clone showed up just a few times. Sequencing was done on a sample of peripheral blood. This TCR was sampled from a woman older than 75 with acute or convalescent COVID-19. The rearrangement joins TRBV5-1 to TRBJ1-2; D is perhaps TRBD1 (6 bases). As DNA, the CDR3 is TGCGCCAGCACGACAGGAGCTAACTATGGCTACACCTTC. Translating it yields CASTTGANYGYTF.